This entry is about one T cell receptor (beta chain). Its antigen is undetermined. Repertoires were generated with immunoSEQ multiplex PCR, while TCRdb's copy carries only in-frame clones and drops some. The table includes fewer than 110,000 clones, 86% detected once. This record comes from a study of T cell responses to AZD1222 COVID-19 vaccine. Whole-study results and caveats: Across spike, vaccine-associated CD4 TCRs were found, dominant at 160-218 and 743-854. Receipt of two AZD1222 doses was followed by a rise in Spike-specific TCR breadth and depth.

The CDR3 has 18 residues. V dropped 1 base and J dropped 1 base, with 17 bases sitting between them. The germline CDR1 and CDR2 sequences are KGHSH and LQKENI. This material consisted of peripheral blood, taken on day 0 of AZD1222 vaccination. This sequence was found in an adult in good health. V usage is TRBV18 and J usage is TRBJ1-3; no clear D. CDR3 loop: CASSPLPHGTTSGNTIYF. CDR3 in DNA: TGTGCCAGCTCACCACTACCACACGGCACGACTTCTGGAAACACCATATATTTT. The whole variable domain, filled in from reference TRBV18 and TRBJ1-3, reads NAGVMQNPRHLVRRRGQEARLRCSPMKGHSHVYWYRQLPEEGLKFMVYLQKENIIDESGMPKERFSAEFPKEGPSILRIQQVVRGDSAAYFCASSPLPHGTTSGNTIYFGEGSWLTVV.